Below are 11 T cell receptor beta chains sequenced from a single sample in a study of PD-L1 blockade in urothelial cancer (TCRdb year 2017). Libraries came from the immunoSEQ multiplex PCR assay. Here the immuneACCESS table is served through TCRdb, limited to in-frame sequences with V and J called. Missing clones are a known gap in these copies; in checked studies unresolved V genes cover under half, and the rest lacks a known reason. Here the sample has 38,000 or so clones; roughly 84% occur a single time. The leading ten clones occupy about 11% of the sample. The time point label for this specimen denotes: peripheral blood 6 weeks after treatment start. The source material was PBMCs, sampled around atezolizumab (anti-PD-L1) treatment. These receptors were obtained from a middle-aged man with urothelial cancer.

The chain employs TRBV27 and TRBJ2-1; TRBD2 aligns across 9 bases. V dropped 2 bases and J dropped 4; count of bases not matched to a gene: 3. Germline V gene sequence: CDR1 MNHEY, CDR2 SMNVEV (reference sequence). The CDR3 is 15 residues long. CDR3 in DNA: TGTGCCAGCAGTTTAGCGGGAGGGGCGTACAATGAGCAGTTCTTC. This codes for CASSLAGGAYNEQFF.

This chain joins TRBV7-2 and TRBJ2-7; 8 bases fit TRBD1. Looked up from germline, CDR1 is SGHTA and CDR2 is FQGNSA. This CDR3 has 17 residues. With V trimmed by 3 bases and J by 0 bases, 10 bases remained unmatched. The CDR3 DNA reads TGTGCCAGCAGCTTCGGACAGGGCCCTTTAAGCTCCTACGAGCAGTACTTC. This codes for CASSFGQGPLSSYEQYF. The variable domain in full, with the rest retrieved from reference TRBV7-2 and TRBJ2-7, is GAGVSQSPSNKVTEKGKDVELRCDPISGHTALYWYRQSLGQGLEFLIYFQGNSAPDKSGLPSDRFSAERTGGSVSTLTIQRTQQEDSAVYLCASSFGQGPLSSYEQYFGPGTRLTVT.

The chain carries TRBV14 and TRBJ1-2; the D gene is possibly TRBD1 (5 bases). Trimming pared 5 bases from V and 5 bases from J, leaving 18 bases between. This CDR3 is built from 15 residues. CDR1 and CDR2 (germline): SGHDN, FVKESK. This chain's CDR3 is CASSDQGVGGYGYTF. Written as DNA, the CDR3 is TGTGCCAGCAGCGACCAGGGTGTTGGGGGGTATGGCTACACCTTC.

The rearrangement uses TRBV27 and TRBJ1-2; 9 bases map to TRBD1. V shed 6 bases, J shed 8 bases, and the junction held 7 bases outside the gene matches. This CDR3 region has 13 residues. Germline V gives CDR1 MNHEY, CDR2 SMNVEV (reference sequence). CDR3: CASRQGALGGYTF. The CDR3 DNA follows: TGTGCCAGCAGACAGGGGGCCCTGGGAGGCTACACCTTC.

The chain uses TRBV5-1 and TRBJ1-2; tentative D call: TRBD1 (5 bases). From germline, CDR1 is SGHRS and CDR2 YFSETQ. Trimming cost V 0 bases and J 7 bases, with 10 bases left between them. The CDR3 has 13 residues. This CDR3 is CASSLEMGPGYTF. In DNA, the CDR3 is TGCGCCAGCAGCTTGGAGATGGGGCCTGGCTACACCTTC.

The chain combines TRBV13 with TRBJ2-7; TRBD1 agrees at 10 bases. CDR3 size: 15 residues. The V segment lost 4 bases and the J segment 3 bases; nucleotides outside the gene matches: 6. Per the germline V gene, CDR1 is PRHDT and CDR2 is FYEKMQ (reference sequence). The CDR3 nucleotides read TGTGCCAGCAGCTCACTGGACAGGGGGATCTACGAGCAGTACTTC. Its protein is CASSSLDRGIYEQYF.

This clone occurred a few times. This chain links TRBV2 with TRBJ2-1; the D is unclear. Trimming removed 2 bases from V and 3 bases from J, with 5 bases in between. Germline CDR1 and CDR2: SNHLY and FYNNEI. CDR3 length: 13 residues. The CDR3, as DNA: TGTGCCAGCAGTGAAAGAGGCTACAATGAGCAGTTCTTC. It encodes CASSERGYNEQFF.

As to this clone: A junction end diverges from the germline sequence, so it may reflect a read error. The chain carries TRBV7-8 and TRBJ2-1, with D perhaps matching TRBD2 (5 bases). The CDR3 loop spans 15 amino acids. Germline V gene data show CDR1 as SGHVS and CDR2 as FQNEAQ. The CDR3 here is CASRLGLSSYNEQFF. CDR3 nucleotide sequence: TGTGCCAGCAGATTAGGACTTAGCTCCTACAATGAGCAGTTCTTC.

J is TRBJ1-1 and V is TRBV15, with 7 positions matching TRBD1. Germline-derived CDR1 and CDR2 are LNHNV and YYDKDF (reference sequence). V lost 3 bases and J lost 7; bases outside the gene matches: 5. The CDR3 length is 13 residues. This CDR3 reads CATSRTGRNEAFF. CDR3 sequence (DNA): TGTGCCACCAGCAGGACAGGGCGTAATGAAGCTTTCTTT.

This clone counts as medium-sized (0.01 to 0.1%). An end of the junction differs from the germline gene, which may be a read error. This chain connects TRBV2 to TRBJ1-1; D is uncertain. This CDR3 has 11 amino acids. The germline CDR1 and CDR2 sequences are SNHLY and FYNNEI. DNA for the CDR3: TGTGCCAGCAGTCCGTTGGGGAGGTTCGTCTTT. It specifies CASSPLGRFVF.

This clone was observed a single time. CDR3 sequence (DNA): TGTGCCAGCAATATCACCGGGACTTTCTACTACGAGCAGTACTTC. Residues: CASNITGTFYYEQYF. The chain has TRBV6-5 and TRBJ2-7; D perhaps matches TRBD2 (6 bases). Germline V gives CDR1 MNHEY, CDR2 SVGAGI. This CDR3 spans 15 amino acids. The V end lost 7 bases, the J end lost 3 bases, and 19 bases lay between the germline ends.